This T cell receptor (beta chain) derives from a study of Ad26.COV2.S vaccination and SARS-CoV-2 variants. This CDR3 comprises 14 residues. Deletions cut 6 bases from V and 0 bases from J, with 9 bases between. The germline gives CDR1 SNHLY, CDR2 FYNNEI. The assay was immunoSEQ multiplex PCR, and TCRdb's table has in-frame clones only and misses some. The sample consists of hundreds of thousands of clones, under 95% of them appearing once. Sequencing used peripheral blood, obtained after recovery from COVID-19. This clonotype was obtained from a human donor who had recovered from COVID-19. V and J are TRBV2 and TRBJ1-3, with D unclear. The chain's CDR3 is CASSVENSGNTIYF. As DNA, the CDR3 is TGTGCCAGCAGCGTGGAAAACTCTGGAAACACCATATATTTT.